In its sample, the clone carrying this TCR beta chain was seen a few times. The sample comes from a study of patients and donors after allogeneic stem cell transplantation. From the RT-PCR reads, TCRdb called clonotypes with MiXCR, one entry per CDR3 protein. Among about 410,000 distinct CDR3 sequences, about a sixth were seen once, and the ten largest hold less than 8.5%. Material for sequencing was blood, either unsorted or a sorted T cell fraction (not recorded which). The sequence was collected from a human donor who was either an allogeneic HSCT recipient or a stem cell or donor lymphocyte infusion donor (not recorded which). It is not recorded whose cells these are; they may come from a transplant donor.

The CDR3, as DNA: TGTGCCAGCAGCCTCTCCCCGAGGGAGCTGACTAGCACAGATACGCAGTATTTT. Amino acids: CASSLSPRELTSTDTQYF. The J gene is TRBJ2-3, the V gene TRBV28; D might be TRBD2 (5 bases). CDR3 length: 18 amino acids. Germline V gives CDR1 MDHEN, CDR2 SYDVKM. Trimming left V 6 bases short and J 0 bases short, with 22 bases between.